This note documents a single T cell receptor (beta chain) sequence. What antigen it recognizes has not been identified. Nothing much larger sits one base from this clone, and base qualities are not available. These data are taken from a study of blood T cell repertoires in COVID-19 (dated by TCRdb to 2020 to 2021). Notes on the research overall: Samples from collaborators originated in the United States, Italy and Spain and spanned both the acute and convalescent phases of COVID-19. The prospective study material was composed of cDNA or gDNA derived from T cells, B-cell-depleted T cells, or PBMCs. The dataset comprised deeply sampled blood TCRbeta repertoires from subjects exposed to, actively infected with, or recovered from COVID-19. A freely available public database, intended as a resource for researchers studying the immune response to SARS-CoV-2, is where the repertoires were released. The samples were drawn from the first 160 participants of the ongoing ImmuneRACE study and from 950 to 1,500 subjects provided by 6 global collaborators. The sample metadata nearly always contained a de-identified subject ID, COVID-19 status, age in years and sex. Where available, HLA class I and class II types were taken from metadata supplied by the sample provider and were not determined by assay-based typing. Study-wide conclusions, independent of this receptor: The amount of clinical and demographic metadata varied by source and participant and was provided uncurated.

The immunoSEQ Assay, a bias-controlled multiplex PCR, was used to amplify TCRbeta CDR3 regions from genomic DNA. The authors' pipeline ran thus. Nucleated cell counts per sample were estimated from amplification of reference gene primers within the assay. To quantify the absolute abundance of each unique TCRbeta CDR3 rearrangement, sequence reads were collapsed and filtered. For each sample, productive Simpson clonality was calculated as the square root of Simpson's diversity index over productive rearrangements. Not all clones reach the TCRdb copy of this immuneACCESS table, which keeps in-frame sequences only. Checked studies attribute under half of the gap to unresolved V genes and leave the rest unexplained. For V, J and clone size, that table is used; D and trimming come from the DNA. Within this sample are around 190,000 clones, with around 79% of them counted one time only. Together, the top ten hold over 10% of the sample.

For this chain, trimming is 2 bases at the V end and 10 bases at the J end, and the number of junction bases without a gene match is 8. The germline V gene sets CDR1 to KGHSH and CDR2 to LQKENI. From cysteine to phenylalanine, the CDR3 is 15 amino acids long. The entry retains the CDR3 DNA only, 45 bases that are in frame from base 1. Whole blood was collected in K2EDTA tubes by collaborating institutions according to the institutions' own protocols. Collaborator samples were shipped for TCRbeta analysis as frozen whole blood, isolated PBMCs, or DNA extracted from either sample type. The sequenced sample consisted of peripheral blood. The clonotype originates from a woman in her fifties or sixties with acute or convalescent COVID-19. Recombination linked TRBV18 to TRBJ2-1, with 10 junctional bases fitting TRBD2. The CDR3: CASSPDSGGAREQFF. The DNA sequence reads TGTGCCAGCTCACCAGACAGCGGGGGGGCGAGGGAGCAGTTCTTC.